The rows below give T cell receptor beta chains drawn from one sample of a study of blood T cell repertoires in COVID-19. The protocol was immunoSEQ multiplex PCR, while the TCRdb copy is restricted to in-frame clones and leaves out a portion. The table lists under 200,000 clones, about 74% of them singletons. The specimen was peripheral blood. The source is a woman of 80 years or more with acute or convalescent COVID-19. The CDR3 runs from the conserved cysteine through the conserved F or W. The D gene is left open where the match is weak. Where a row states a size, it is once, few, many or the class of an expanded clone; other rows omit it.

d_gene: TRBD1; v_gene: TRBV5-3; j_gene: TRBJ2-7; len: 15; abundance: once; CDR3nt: TGTGCCAGGGAAGGGACAGGACCTCGCTCCTACGAGCAGTACTTC; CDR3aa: CAREGTGPRSYEQYF
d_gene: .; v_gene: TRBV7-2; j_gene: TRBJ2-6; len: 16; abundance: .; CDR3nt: TGTGCCAGCAGCTTAGCGGGCCGCTCTGGGGCCAACGTCCTGACTTTC; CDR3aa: CASSLAGRSGANVLTF
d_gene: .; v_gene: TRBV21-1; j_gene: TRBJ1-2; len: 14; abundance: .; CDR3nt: TGTGCCAGCAGCAAAGAAGGACAGGGCTATGGCTACACCTTC; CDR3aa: CASSKEGQGYGYTF
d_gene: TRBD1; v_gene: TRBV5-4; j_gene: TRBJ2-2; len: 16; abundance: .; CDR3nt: TGTGCCAGCAGAAGGGGACAGGGGAGGAACACCGGGGAGCTGTTTTTT; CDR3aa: CASRRGQGRNTGELFF
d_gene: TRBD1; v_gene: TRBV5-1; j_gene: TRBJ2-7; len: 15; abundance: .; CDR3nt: TGCGCCAGCAGCGTGGGACAGTCCCTCTTGGGCGAGCAGTACTTC; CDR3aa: CASSVGQSLLGEQYF
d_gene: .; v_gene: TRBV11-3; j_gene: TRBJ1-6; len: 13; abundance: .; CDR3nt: TGTGCCAGCAGCTTAGATCGGTATTCACCCCTCCACTTT; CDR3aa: CASSLDRYSPLHF
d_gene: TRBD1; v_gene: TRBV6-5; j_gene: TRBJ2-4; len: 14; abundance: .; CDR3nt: TGTGCCAGCAAAACAGGGGCGGGTGTCGACATTCAGTACTTC; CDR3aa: CASKTGAGVDIQYF
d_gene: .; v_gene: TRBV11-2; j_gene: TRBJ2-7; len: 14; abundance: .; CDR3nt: TGTGCCAGCAGCTCGCCAAGCGGCACCTACGAGCAGTACTTC; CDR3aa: CASSSPSGTYEQYF
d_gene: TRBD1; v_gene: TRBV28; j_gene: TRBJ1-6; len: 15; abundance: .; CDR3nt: TGTGCCAGCAGTACCCTGACAGGGGCAAACTCACCCCTCCACTTT; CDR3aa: CASSTLTGANSPLHF
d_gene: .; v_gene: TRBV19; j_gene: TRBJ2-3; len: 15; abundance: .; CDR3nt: TGTGCCAGTAGTATAGGTGGAGGGGAGGCAGATACGCAGTATTTT; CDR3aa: CASSIGGGEADTQYF
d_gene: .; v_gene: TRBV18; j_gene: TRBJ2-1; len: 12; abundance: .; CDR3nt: TGTGCCAGCTCAACCACTCCGGACTATCAGTTCTTC; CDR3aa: CASSTTPDYQFF
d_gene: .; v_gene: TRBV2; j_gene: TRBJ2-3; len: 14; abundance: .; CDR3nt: TGTGCCAGCAAGGCAGGGCCTAGCACAGATACGCAGTATTTT; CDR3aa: CASKAGPSTDTQYF
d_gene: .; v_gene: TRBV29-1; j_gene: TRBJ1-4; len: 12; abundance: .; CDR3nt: TGCAGCGTTGGTCTTCGAGGTGAAAAACTGTTTTTT; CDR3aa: CSVGLRGEKLFF
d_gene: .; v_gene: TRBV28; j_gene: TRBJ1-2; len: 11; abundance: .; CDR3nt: TGTGCCACCGGGACAAACTATGGCTACACCTTC; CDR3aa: CATGTNYGYTF
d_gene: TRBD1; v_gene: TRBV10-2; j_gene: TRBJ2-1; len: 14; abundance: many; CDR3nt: TGCGCCAGCACCGGACAGGGGCGCGGGAATGAGCAGTTCTTC; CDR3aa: CASTGQGRGNEQFF
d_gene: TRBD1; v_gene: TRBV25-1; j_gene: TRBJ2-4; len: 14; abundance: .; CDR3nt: TGTGCCAGCAATGGACAGGGAGCCAAAAACATTCAGTACTTC; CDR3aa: CASNGQGAKNIQYF
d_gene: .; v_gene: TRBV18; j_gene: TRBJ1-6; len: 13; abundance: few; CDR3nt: TGTGCCAGCTCACGGGGAGGGGATTCACCCCTCCACTTT; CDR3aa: CASSRGGDSPLHF
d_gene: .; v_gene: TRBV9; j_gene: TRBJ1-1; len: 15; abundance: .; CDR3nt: TGTGCCAGCAGCCTTAACGGGGGGCAGAACACTGAAGCTTTCTTT; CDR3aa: CASSLNGGQNTEAFF
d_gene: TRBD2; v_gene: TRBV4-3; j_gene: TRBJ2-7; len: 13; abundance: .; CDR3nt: TGCGCCAGCAGCCTCGGACTAGCTAATGAGCAGTACTTC; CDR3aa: CASSLGLANEQYF
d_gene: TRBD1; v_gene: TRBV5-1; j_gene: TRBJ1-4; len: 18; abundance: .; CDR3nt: TGCGCCAGCAGCTTGGAGGGGGCCGCCGGGGCCCGGGGTGAAAAACTGTTTTTT; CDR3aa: CASSLEGAAGARGEKLFF
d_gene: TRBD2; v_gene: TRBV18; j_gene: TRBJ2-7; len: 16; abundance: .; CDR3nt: TGTGCCAGCTCAGTCTCCGGGACTAGTTCTTTTTACGAGCAGTACTTC; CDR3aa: CASSVSGTSSFYEQYF
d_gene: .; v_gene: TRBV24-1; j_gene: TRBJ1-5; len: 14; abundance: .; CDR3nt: TGTGCCACCAGTGACCCAACAGCGGGCCAGCCCCAGCATTTT; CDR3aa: CATSDPTAGQPQHF
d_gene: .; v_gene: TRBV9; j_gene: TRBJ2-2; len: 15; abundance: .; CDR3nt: TGTGCCAGCAGCGTAGCTACGAGGAACACCGGGGAGCTGTTTTTT; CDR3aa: CASSVATRNTGELFF
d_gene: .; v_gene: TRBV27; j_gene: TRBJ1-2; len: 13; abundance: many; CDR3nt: TGTGCCAGCAGTTTCACGGGTAACTATGGCTACACCTTC; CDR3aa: CASSFTGNYGYTF
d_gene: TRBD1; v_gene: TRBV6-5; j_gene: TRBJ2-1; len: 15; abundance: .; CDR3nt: TGTGCCAGCAGCCGGACAGGGGTAGGTTACGATGAGCAGTTCTTC; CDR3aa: CASSRTGVGYDEQFF
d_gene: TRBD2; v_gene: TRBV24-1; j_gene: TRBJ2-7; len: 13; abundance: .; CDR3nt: TGTGCCACCAGTGATTTGAGCGGGGTCGAGCAGTACTTC; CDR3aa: CATSDLSGVEQYF
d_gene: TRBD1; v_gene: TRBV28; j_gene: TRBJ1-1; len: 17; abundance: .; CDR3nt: TGTGCCAGCAGTTTATGGGGACAGGGATCCATGAACACTGAAGCTTTCTTT; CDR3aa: CASSLWGQGSMNTEAFF
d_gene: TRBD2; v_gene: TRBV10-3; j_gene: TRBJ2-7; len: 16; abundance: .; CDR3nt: TGTGCCATCAGTGAGCCCAGGGGGACTAGCGCCTCCGAGCAGTACTTC; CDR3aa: CAISEPRGTSASEQYF
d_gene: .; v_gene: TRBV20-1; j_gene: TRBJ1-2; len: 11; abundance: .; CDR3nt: TGCAGTGCTAGCGGGAACTATGGCTACACCTTC; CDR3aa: CSASGNYGYTF
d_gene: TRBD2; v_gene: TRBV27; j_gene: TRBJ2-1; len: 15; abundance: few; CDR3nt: TGTGCCAGCAGTCCGTGGACTAGCGGGAGGGGAGAGCAGTTCTTC; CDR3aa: CASSPWTSGRGEQFF
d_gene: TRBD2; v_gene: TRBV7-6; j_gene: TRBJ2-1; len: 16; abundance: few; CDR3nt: TGTGCCAGCAGCTCTGTAAGCGGGAGAACCTACAATGAGCAGTTCTTC; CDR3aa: CASSSVSGRTYNEQFF
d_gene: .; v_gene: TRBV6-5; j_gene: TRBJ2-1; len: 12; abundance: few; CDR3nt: TGTGCCAGCAGTTATGGGCCCCGATCGCAGTTCTTC; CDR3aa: CASSYGPRSQFF
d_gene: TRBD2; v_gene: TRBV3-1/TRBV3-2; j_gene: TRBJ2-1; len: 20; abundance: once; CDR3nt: TGTGCCAGCAGCCAGACCGGACTAGCGGGAGGGCCTGCACGGTTCTATGAGCAGTTCTTC; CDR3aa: CASSQTGLAGGPARFYEQFF
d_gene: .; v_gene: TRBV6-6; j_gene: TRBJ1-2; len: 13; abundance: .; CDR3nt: TGTGCCAGCAGACCGGACGGCAGCGGGGGCTACACCTTC; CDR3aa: CASRPDGSGGYTF
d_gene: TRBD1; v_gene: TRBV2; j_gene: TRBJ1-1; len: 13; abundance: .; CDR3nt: TGTGCCAGCGACAGGGGCGAGGGCACTGAAGCTTTCTTT; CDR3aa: CASDRGEGTEAFF
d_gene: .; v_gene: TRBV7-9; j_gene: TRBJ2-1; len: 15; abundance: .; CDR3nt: TGTGCCAGCAGCTCAGCGGGCTCCTCCTACAATGAGCAGTTCTTC; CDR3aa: CASSSAGSSYNEQFF